The 10 T cell receptor beta chains reported below all come from one sample, sequenced in a study of cytomegalovirus exposure and HLA in healthy donors. PCR used 60 Vbeta primers and 13 Jbeta primers. Only in-frame clones appear in the TCRdb table, and some are missing; sequencing was by immunoSEQ multiplex PCR. The sample includes 40,000 to 45,000 clones, roughly half of them seen just once. Specimen: PBMCs. These receptors were collected from a human donor in good health.

The rearrangement uses TRBV7-3 and TRBJ1-1, with D unclear. The V end lost 1 base, the J end lost 3 bases, and 9 bases lay between the germline ends. Germline CDR1 and CDR2: SGHTA and FQGTGA. The CDR3 has 14 amino acids. The CDR3 nucleotides read TGTGCCAGCAGCTTAATCGCCCAGTACACTGAAGCTTTCTTT. Its protein is CASSLIAQYTEAFF.

The J gene is TRBJ2-2, the V gene TRBV6-6; a possible D gene is TRBD2 (6 bases). The CDR3 spans 14 residues. CDR1 and CDR2 from the germline V gene are MNHNY and SVGAGI (reference sequence). Trimming stripped 7 bases from V and 3 bases from J, with 12 bases between. The CDR3 spells CASKEGGYTGELFF. The CDR3 DNA reads as TGTGCCAGCAAGGAGGGCGGCTACACCGGGGAGCTGTTTTTT.

The chain has TRBV6-5 and TRBJ2-3, with 8 bases fitting TRBD1. The length of the CDR3 is 14 residues. Germline V CDR1 and CDR2: MNHEY, SVGAGI. V shed 6 bases, J shed 1 base, and the junction held 3 bases outside the gene matches. The CDR3 sequence: CASRLTGGTDTQYF. DNA for the CDR3: TGTGCCAGCAGGTTGACAGGGGGCACAGATACGCAGTATTTT.

J is TRBJ2-3 and V is TRBV6-5, with 9 bases matching TRBD1. CDR1 is MNHEY and CDR2 is SVGAGI in the germline V gene. CDR3 size: 16 residues. The V segment lost 0 bases and the J segment 4 bases; nucleotides outside the gene matches: 5. CDR3 sequence: CASSYSGGTGSDTQYF. In DNA, the CDR3 is TGTGCCAGCAGTTACTCTGGAGGGACAGGGTCAGATACGCAGTATTTT.

The chain combines TRBV19 with TRBJ2-6; D is perhaps TRBD2 (6 bases). Trimming stripped 1 base from V and 0 bases from J, with 13 bases between. Germline-derived CDR1 and CDR2 are LNHDA and SQIVND (reference sequence). The CDR3 is 18 amino acids. CDR3 sequence reads: CASSIGAGTSSGANVLTF. The CDR3 region has the DNA TGTGCCAGTAGTATAGGTGCGGGGACGAGCTCTGGGGCCAACGTCCTGACTTTC.

The V call is TRBV5-1, the J call TRBJ2-2, with D perhaps TRBD1 (5 bases). This CDR3 is 16 amino acids long. Trimming pared 1 base from V and 2 bases from J, leaving 12 bases between. The V gene's germline CDR1 is SGHRS and CDR2 YFSETQ. Here the CDR3 DNA reads TGCGCCAGCAGCTTGCCTTCCGACAGCAACACCGGGGAGCTGTTTTTT. Protein product: CASSLPSDSNTGELFF.

The chain combines TRBV5-1 with TRBJ2-2; D possibly corresponds to TRBD1 (5 bases). Per germline, CDR1 SGHRS and CDR2 YFSETQ. This CDR3 region has 16 residues. V was clipped by 2 bases and J by 4 bases, with 15 bases between them. The CDR3 loop reads CASSLLGQGSTGELFF. CDR3 coding DNA: TGCGCCAGCAGCTTATTAGGGCAGGGAAGCACCGGGGAGCTGTTTTTT.

This clone was found a few times. This chain uses TRBV28 with TRBJ2-1; tentatively, D is TRBD1 (5 bases). Trimming removed 2 bases from V and 5 bases from J, with 13 bases in between. The CDR3 contains 15 residues. Germline V lookup: CDR1 MDHEN, CDR2 SYDVKM. This CDR3 is CASSLSFAGNNEQFF. In DNA form, the CDR3 reads TGTGCCAGCAGTTTAAGTTTTGCAGGGAACAATGAGCAGTTCTTC.

This clone has just a few counts. This rearrangement joins TRBV7-6 to TRBJ2-1, with TRBD1 matching over 10 bases. The CDR3 extends over 16 amino acids. The J segment lost 5 bases and the V segment lost 0 bases, leaving 4 bases of the junction unmatched. CDR1 is SGHVS and CDR2 is FNYEAQ in the germline V gene. CDR3 DNA sequence: TGTGCCAGCAGCTTAGCGGGGGGACAGGGGAACAATGAGCAGTTCTTC. Amino acids: CASSLAGGQGNNEQFF.

This clone was detected once. V is TRBV18 and J is TRBJ1-3, with 11 bases aligning to TRBD1. V lost 5 bases to trimming and J lost 0 bases; unmatched junction nucleotides: 6. The germline gives CDR1 KGHSH, CDR2 LQKENI. The CDR3 length is 17 residues. CDR3 region: CASSIAGTGGSGNTIYF. CDR3 DNA sequence: TGTGCCAGCTCAATCGCCGGGACAGGGGGCTCTGGAAACACCATATATTTT. The complete variable domain, with remaining parts taken from reference TRBV18 and TRBJ1-3, reads NAGVMQNPRHLVRRRGQEARLRCSPMKGHSHVYWYRQLPEEGLKFMVYLQKENIIDESGMPKERFSAEFPKEGPSILRIQQVVRGDSAAYFCASSIAGTGGSGNTIYFGEGSWLTVV.